What follows are 6 T cell receptor beta chains derived from one specimen sequenced in a study of cytomegalovirus exposure and HLA in healthy donors. The PCR used 60 Vbeta and 13 Jbeta primers. Clones were read by immunoSEQ multiplex PCR, and TCRdb kept only the in-frame ones, dropping some. The sample holds 200,000 to 250,000 clones, 65% to 75% seen once. The sequenced sample consisted of PBMCs. The receptor set was obtained from a young woman in good health and CMV-seronegative.

This clone was seen a handful of times. The gene calls are TRBV7-9 and TRBJ2-7; 9 nucleotides line up with TRBD1. This CDR3 contains 14 residues. The germline V gene encodes CDR1 SEHNR and CDR2 FQNEAQ (reference sequence). J lost 3 bases, V lost 5 bases, and 5 bases had no gene match. The CDR3, as DNA: TGTGCCAGCAGCACCCAGACAGGGGGCTACGAGCAGTACTTC. Its protein is CASSTQTGGYEQYF.

Details on this clone: One end of the junction fails to match germline, which may point to a read error. V gene TRBV7-9 combines with J gene TRBJ1-1; 7 nucleotides align to TRBD1. This CDR3 spans 13 amino acids. Germline V gene lookup returns CDR1 SEHNR and CDR2 FQNEAQ (reference sequence). CDR3: CSSSPRTGTEAFF. CDR3 nucleotide sequence: TGTTCCAGCAGCCCAAGGACAGGAACTGAAGCTTTCTTT.

V gene TRBV18 combines with J gene TRBJ1-1; D not certain. Germline loops: CDR1 KGHSH, CDR2 LQKENI. V lost 0 bases and J lost 1, with 6 bases in between. CDR3 length: 14 amino acids. The CDR3 sequence: CASSPPHKNTEAFF. In nucleotides, the CDR3 is TGTGCCAGCTCACCACCGCACAAGAACACTGAAGCTTTCTTT.

This clone was picked up a small number of times. This rearrangement joins TRBV7-2 to TRBJ2-3, with D perhaps matching TRBD2 (6 bases). CDR1 SGHTA and CDR2 FQGNSA come from the germline V gene. The CDR3 contains 19 residues. Trimming removed 5 bases at V and 1 base at J, with 25 bases between. CDR3 sequence: CASSPTRGFLGGGTDTQYF. Written as DNA, the CDR3 is TGTGCCAGCAGCCCGACCCGGGGGTTTTTAGGTGGGGGCACAGATACGCAGTATTTT.

This clone was seen a few times. The chain has TRBV19 and TRBJ1-1, with D perhaps TRBD1 (6 bases). The CDR3 runs to 14 residues. Trimming removed 4 bases at V and 1 base at J, with 10 bases between. Germline-derived CDR1 and CDR2 are LNHDA and SQIVND (reference sequence). CDR3 region: CASSTGHTNTEAFF. The CDR3 coding sequence is TGTGCCAGTAGTACGGGACATACGAACACTGAAGCTTTCTTT.

The V and J genes are TRBV29-1 and TRBJ2-1; 8 bases line up with TRBD1. The CDR3 spans 12 residues. The V segment lost 8 bases and the J segment 8 bases; nucleotides outside the gene matches: 8. Germline CDR1 reads SQVTM; CDR2 reads ANQGSEA. CDR3 protein: CSLRTGLDEQFF. For the CDR3, the DNA is TGCAGCCTCCGGACAGGGTTAGATGAGCAGTTCTTC.